Here is one T cell receptor beta chain with its context. Its specificity is unknown. Amplification used 60 Vbeta primers and 13 Jbeta primers. Here immunoSEQ multiplex PCR was the method, and the copy in TCRdb shows in-frame clones only, minus some. The sample has fewer than 250,000 clones; over 80% are singletons. This sample is part of a study of cytomegalovirus exposure and HLA in healthy donors. Whole-study results and caveats: In an earlier analysis, in 587 donors, most V segments appeared productive either ~87% or ~30% of the time.

Donors consisted of healthy bone marrow donors. Germline CDR1 LNHDA, CDR2 SQIVND (reference sequence). The ends were cut back, 3 bases at V and 2 bases at J, with 4 bases in the middle. The CDR3 consists of 12 residues. The chain combines TRBV19 with TRBJ1-1; D not certain. Source material: PBMCs. The source of this sequence is a boy younger than 10 in good health and CMV-seronegative. The CDR3 DNA is TGTGCCAGTAGTATGAGTAACACTGAAGCTTTCTTT. Its translation is CASSMSNTEAFF. The complete variable domain, with remaining parts taken from reference TRBV19 and TRBJ1-1, reads DGGITQSPKYLFRKEGQNVTLSCEQNLNHDAMYWYRQDPGQGLRLIYYSQIVNDFQKGDIAEGYSVSREKKESFPLTVTSAQKNPTAFYLCASSMSNTEAFFGQGTRLTVV.